These 18 T cell receptor beta chains share one sample of origin, sequenced in a study of tissue T cells after allogeneic stem cell transplantation. Clones were sequenced by immunoSEQ multiplex PCR, and TCRdb holds only the in-frame ones, with some missing. The sample has thousands of clones, approximately 70% seen once. The source material was blood. The source of these receptors is a female BALB/c mouse in good health. The MHC haplotype of this mouse line is H2-d.

A remark on this clone: The gene names here belong to mouse. Partial CDR3 DNA: TGTGCTAGCAGTCCTCCGGGACAAAACTATGCTGAGCAGTTC. Protein product: CASSPPGQNYAEQF. The entire CDR3 protein is CASSPPGQNYAEQFF. V is TRBV29 and J is TRBJ2-1, with a possible D match to TRBD1 (6 bases). The read terminates 1 residue ahead of where the CDR3 ends, so the germline J gene completes it. V was trimmed by 5 bases and J by 1 base, leaving 12 bases between them. This CDR3 has 15 residues. Germline V gene sequence: CDR1 MSHET, CDR2 SYDVDS.

Comment on this clone: Gene names are the mouse ones. The read ends 1 residue before the CDR3 terminus; that terminus is restored from the germline J gene. The chain recombines TRBV31 with TRBJ1-2; 8 bases are a match to TRBD1. This CDR3 contains 14 residues. V shed 3 bases, J shed 0 bases, and the junction held 3 bases outside the gene matches. CDR1 and CDR2 from the germline V gene are GKSSPN and SITVG. The part of the CDR3 DNA that was read is TGTGCCTGGAGCCAGACAGGGGCAAACTCCGACTACACC. Its protein product is CAWSQTGANSDYT. The CDR3 as a whole reads CAWSQTGANSDYTF.

Points on this clone: Gene names and germline match the mouse. The sequenced CDR3 bases are TGTGCTAGCAGTTGGCGGGGGGAGAGCTCCTATGAACAGTAC. Translated: CASSWRGESSYEQY. The full CDR3 sequence reads CASSWRGESSYEQYF. The V and J genes are TRBV29 and TRBJ2-7; possibly TRBD2 for D (6 bases). The read terminates 1 residue before the CDR3 end, so the remaining end is supplied by the germline J gene. The V and J ends lost 4 bases and 0 bases respectively, with 13 bases between them. This CDR3 has 15 amino acids. CDR1 and CDR2 from the germline V gene are MSHET and SYDVDS. Full variable domain (remainder filled in from reference TRBV29 and TRBJ2-7): DMKVTQMPRYLIKRMGENVLLECGQDMSHETMYWYRQDPGLGLQLIYISYDVDSNSEGDIPKGYRVSRKKREHFSLILDSAKTNQTSVYFCASSWRGESSYEQYFGPGTRLTVL.

In the case of this clone: The listed genes are named as in mouse. The CDR3 is cut off 1 residue early in the read; its end comes from the germline J gene. The chain employs TRBV22 and TRBJ2-4; the table's D call TRBD1 went unverified against the DNA. TRBV22 is a recognized pseudogene. The CDR3 length is 14 residues. Partial CDR3 DNA: TGTGCCAGCAGTTGTCCAGGGTGTCAAAACACCTTGTAC. As protein: CASSCPGCQNTLY. The whole CDR3 sequence is CASSCPGCQNTLYF.

About this clone itself: Gene names follow the mouse nomenclature. The read gets to within 1 residue of the CDR3 end, and the germline J gene fills in the rest. The rearrangement links TRBV13-3 to TRBJ2-3; D not certain. V lost 1 base and J lost 0, with 9 bases in between. Germline V CDR1 and CDR2: NNHDY, SYVADS. This CDR3 has 15 amino acids. CDR3 DNA, as far as it was read: TGTGCCAGCAGTGATCCTGGATCTAGTGCAGAAACGCTGTAT. Protein sequence: CASSDPGSSAETLY. In full, the CDR3 reads CASSDPGSSAETLYF.

For this clone: Gene names follow the mouse nomenclature. The CDR3 is cut off 1 residue early in the read; its end comes from the germline J gene. The chain uses TRBV5 and TRBJ1-4, with D unclear. Deletions cut 3 bases from V and 5 bases from J, with 7 bases between. The germline CDR1 and CDR2 sequences are LGHNA and YNLKQL (reference sequence). The CDR3 has 13 residues. The DNA read from the CDR3 is TGTGCCAGCAGCCAGACACAAAACGAAAGATTATTT. It specifies CASSQTQNERLF. In full, the CDR3 is CASSQTQNERLFF.

Details on this clone: Mouse gene names apply. The CDR3 is cut off 1 residue early in the read; its end comes from the germline J gene. This chain connects TRBV20 to TRBJ1-1; TRBD1 is a possible D gene (6 bases). The CDR3 consists of 14 residues. CDR1 is GFQATS and CDR2 is STVNSAI in the germline V gene. V shed 0 bases and J shed 5 bases, with 13 bases lying between them. The CDR3 sequence: CGARDGQGKTEVFF. CDR3 DNA (partial): TGTGGTGCTAGGGATGGGCAGGGGAAGACAGAAGTCTTC.

In the case of this clone: Gene names refer to mouse genes. The read ends 1 residue shy of where the CDR3 ends; the end is completed using the germline J gene. The chain couples TRBV13-2 to TRBJ2-2, with D unclear. V lost 4 bases and J 3 bases, leaving 4 bases between the germline ends. The CDR3 loop spans 12 amino acids. Germline V gene data show CDR1 as NNHNN and CDR2 as SYGAGS (reference sequence). CDR3 bases read: TGTGCCAGCGGTCCATACACCGGGCAGCTCTAC. Its translation is CASGPYTGQLY. The entire CDR3 protein is CASGPYTGQLYF.

As to this clone: Gene names are the mouse ones. CDR3 bases read: TGTGCCAGCAGTGTGGACTGGGGGGGCGGTCAAAACACCTTGTAC. This codes for CASSVDWGGGQNTLY. The whole CDR3 reads CASSVDWGGGQNTLYF. This chain links TRBV13-1 with TRBJ2-4; 13 bases align to TRBD2. The read terminates 1 residue ahead of where the CDR3 ends, so the germline J gene completes it. CDR1 NSHNY and CDR2 SYGAGN come from the germline V gene. Trimming took 3 bases from V and 1 from J; bases not matched to a gene: 2. CDR3 length: 16 amino acids.

Worth noting for this clone: The gene names given are mouse names. The CDR3 spells CAWSLWGERDTQYF. The sequenced part of the CDR3 DNA is TGTGCCTGGAGTCTTTGGGGGGAAAGAGACACCCAGTAC. The chain combines TRBV31 with TRBJ2-5, with 7 bases fitting TRBD2. The read halts 1 residue ahead of the CDR3 end, with the missing end drawn from the germline J gene. V shed 0 bases, J shed 5 bases, and the junction held 5 bases outside the gene matches. Germline CDR1 reads GKSSPN; CDR2 reads SITVG. The CDR3 has 14 residues.

Remarks on this clone: The gene names here belong to mouse. The read terminates 1 residue ahead of where the CDR3 ends, so the germline J gene completes it. V gene TRBV5 combines with J gene TRBJ2-1; 10 positions agree with TRBD2. CDR3 size: 15 residues. V lost 4 bases to trimming and J lost 3 bases; unmatched junction nucleotides: 3. Per the germline V gene, CDR1 is LGHNA and CDR2 is YNLKQL (reference sequence). CDR3 DNA (partial): TGTGCCAGCAGCCCCCACTGGGGGGGCTATGCTGAGCAGTTC. This translates into CASSPHWGGYAEQF. The whole CDR3 reads CASSPHWGGYAEQFF.

This clone was counted only a few times. The gene symbols are mouse symbols. The read terminates 1 residue before the CDR3 end, so the remaining end is supplied by the germline J gene. This chain connects TRBV2 to TRBJ2-7; TRBD2 matches 10 bases. The CDR3 covers 13 residues. The germline V gene encodes CDR1 LGHNA and CDR2 YSYQKL. Unmatched junction bases numbered 0, after V lost 0 bases and J lost 7 bases. CDR3 amino acids: CASSQDWGGEQYF. The sequenced CDR3 bases are TGTGCCAGCAGCCAAGACTGGGGGGGCGAACAGTAC.

As for this clone: The germline and genes are mouse ones. The CDR3 end is not reached by the read, which stops 1 residue before it; the germline J gene fills it in. The chain links TRBV13-1 to TRBJ2-4; tentatively, D is TRBD2 (5 bases). The germline CDR1 and CDR2 sequences are NSHNY and SYGAGN. V was clipped by 2 bases and J by 1 base, with 8 bases between them. This CDR3 spans 14 amino acids. CDR3 residues: CASSEAWGQNTLYF. The sequenced CDR3 bases are TGTGCCAGCAGTGAGGCCTGGGGTCAAAACACCTTGTAC.

This clone turned up a few times. Genes and germline are mouse. The read ends 1 residue early relative to the CDR3; the germline J gene fills the gap. The chain uses TRBV22 and TRBJ2-7; the D call of TRBD1 is as the table states it, not checked on the DNA. TRBV22 is annotated as a pseudogene. The CDR3 totals 13 residues. The CDR3 sequence: CASSRQGAYEQYF. The sequenced CDR3 bases are TGTGCCAGCAGTCGACAGGGGGCCTATGAACAGTAC.

Regarding this clone: Mouse germline and gene names are used. The missing CDR3 end, 1 residue past where the read stops, is filled in from the germline J gene. This rearrangement joins TRBV30 to TRBJ2-3, with 7 bases fitting TRBD2. CDR3 length: 12 residues. V trimming: 1 base; J trimming: 6 bases; junction bases outside the gene matches: 1. CDR1 and CDR2 from the germline V gene are SQVVS and ANEGSEA. The DNA read from the CDR3 is TGTAGTTCTAGAGTTGGGGGGGAAACGCTGTAT. Encoded protein: CSSRVGGETLY. The full-length CDR3 reads as CSSRVGGETLYF.

Turning to this clone: The gene symbols are mouse symbols. The CDR3 extends 1 residue past the end of the read, so its final part is completed from the germline J gene. The chain is built from TRBV24 and TRBJ2-3; D is ambiguous. The V gene's germline CDR1 is KGHTA and CDR2 FRNEEI. This CDR3 has 15 residues. Trimming pared 1 base from V and 0 bases from J, leaving 8 bases between. CDR3 region: CASSLFRSSAETLYF. The sequenced CDR3 bases are TGTGCCAGCAGTCTGTTCAGGTCTAGTGCAGAAACGCTGTAT.

This clone was detected only a few times. The gene names given are mouse names. The CDR3 reads CASSSNWLYEQYF. The DNA read from the CDR3 is TGTGCCAGCAGCTCGAACTGGCTCTATGAACAGTAC. The chain couples TRBV19 to TRBJ2-7, with D possibly TRBD2 on 5 matching bases. The read terminates 1 residue before the CDR3 end, so the remaining end is supplied by the germline J gene. This CDR3 region has 13 residues. Trimming took 5 bases from V and 3 from J, leaving 12 bases between them. Germline V gene lookup returns CDR1 FNHDT and CDR2 SITEND (reference sequence).

This clone has only one observation. Gene names and germline match the mouse. The CDR3 extends 1 residue past the end of the read, so its final part is completed from the germline J gene. The chain uses TRBV19 and TRBJ2-5; TRBD1 agrees at 7 bases. CDR1 is FNHDT and CDR2 is SITEND in the germline V gene (reference sequence). The CDR3 spans 14 residues. V shed 2 bases and J 4 bases; nucleotides not matched to a gene: 4. CDR3 DNA (partial): TGTGCCAGCAGTATCGGGGACAGAAAAGACACCCAGTAC. This encodes CASSIGDRKDTQY. The full-length CDR3 reads as CASSIGDRKDTQYF.